This T cell receptor (beta chain) derives from a study of beta chain features in type 1 diabetes. The authors sorted CD4+ naive, central memory, regulatory and stem cell-like memory cells via CD45RO/CCR7/CD25/CD127/CD95/CD27. The germline gives CDR1 SQVTM, CDR2 ANQGSEA. The CDR3 runs 11 residues. Trimming shortened V by 6 bases and J by 12 bases, and 17 bases separated the two germline ends. Expressed TCRB transcripts were sequenced, since all the RNA that had been isolated was reverse transcribed. Regulatory, naive and central memory T cell samples averaged approximately 3.9 million reads. TCRdb keeps only in-frame clones here, not all; method: immunoSEQ multiplex PCR. The table has about 230,000 clones, about 10% seen once. In this sample, this clone turned up a few times.

The TCR was taken from a woman younger than 35 in good health. The chain recombines TRBV29-1 with TRBJ1-1; unclear D gene. The specimen sequenced was naive CD4+ T cells from blood. CDR3 loop: CSVGEGPKPFF. As DNA, the CDR3 is TGCAGCGTCGGGGAGGGCCCTAAACCTTTCTTT.